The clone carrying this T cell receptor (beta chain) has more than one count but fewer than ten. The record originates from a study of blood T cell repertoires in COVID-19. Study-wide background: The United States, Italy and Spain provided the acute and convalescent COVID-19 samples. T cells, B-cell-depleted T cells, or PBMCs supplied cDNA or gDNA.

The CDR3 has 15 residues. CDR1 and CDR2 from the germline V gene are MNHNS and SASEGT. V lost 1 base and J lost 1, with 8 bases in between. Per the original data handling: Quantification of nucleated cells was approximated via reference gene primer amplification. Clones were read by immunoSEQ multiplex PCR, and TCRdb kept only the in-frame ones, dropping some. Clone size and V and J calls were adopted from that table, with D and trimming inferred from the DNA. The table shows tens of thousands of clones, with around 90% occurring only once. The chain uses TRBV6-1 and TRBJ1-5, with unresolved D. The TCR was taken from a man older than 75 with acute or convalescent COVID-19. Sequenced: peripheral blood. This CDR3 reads CASSEGSVSNQPQHF. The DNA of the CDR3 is TGTGCCAGCAGTGAAGGATCAGTCAGCAATCAGCCCCAGCATTTT.